The source of this T cell receptor beta chain is a study of shared clonotypes between healthy human individuals. Trimming shortened V by 6 bases and J by 4 bases, and 12 bases separated the two germline ends. The CDR3 sequence is 13 residues long. Germline V gene lookup returns CDR1 MDHEN and CDR2 SYDVKM. The repertoire was sequenced with immunoSEQ multiplex PCR; TCRdb's copy has only in-frame clones and lacks some. Here the sample spans around 700,000 clones, around 72% being singletons. Study outcomes and limitations: Shared across a few donors were 5% to 6% of the naive CD4 clonotypes.

This clone has a single count. Its antigen is still unknown. The clonotype originates from a woman in her thirties in good health. Sequenced material: memory CD4+ T cells sorted from blood. Described subset: CD45RA-negative fraction. The chain recombines TRBV28 with TRBJ1-1, with D possibly TRBD1 on 5 matching bases. As DNA, the CDR3 is TGTGCCAGCAGGAACAGTGGGGCCACTGAAGCTTTCTTT. Its translation is CASRNSGATEAFF.